This T cell receptor (beta chain) stems from a study of cytotoxic CD8 clonotypes in ibrutinib-treated CLL. Regarding the study as a whole: Pretreatment clonality was elevated relative to age-matched healthy donors and paralleled circulating CD8+ T-cell counts. Timing of sampling differed between sustained-remission and progressing patients.

After removal of 0 bases from V and 5 bases from J, the junction contained 6 bases not matched to a gene. CDR3 length: 16 amino acids. CDR1 and CDR2 (germline): SGHRS, YFSETQ. Only in-frame clones appear in the TCRdb table, and some are missing; sequencing was by immunoSEQ multiplex PCR. The sample shows about 60,000 clones, nearly 55% of them seen only once. A note on this clone: Its antigen is not known.

The sequence was collected from a human donor with chronic lymphocytic leukemia. Sequences were derived from PBMCs, sampled at disease progression, from a patient treated with ibrutinib. The V call is TRBV5-1, the J call TRBJ2-1; 9 nucleotides line up with TRBD2. CDR3: CASSLALAGPNNEQFF. CDR3 in DNA: TGCGCCAGCAGCTTGGCTCTAGCGGGGCCCAACAATGAGCAGTTCTTC. Full variable domain (remainder filled in from reference TRBV5-1 and TRBJ2-1): KAGVTQTPRYLIKTRGQQVTLSCSPISGHRSVSWYQQTPGQGLQFLFEYFSETQRNKGNFPGRFSGRQFSNSRSEMNVSTLELGDSALYLCASSLALAGPNNEQFFGPGTRLTVL.